Below, 7 T cell receptor beta chains from the same sample are listed, as sequenced in a study of blood T cell repertoires in COVID-19. Repertoires were generated with immunoSEQ multiplex PCR, while TCRdb's copy carries only in-frame clones and drops some. The sample carries about 120,000 clones, around nine tenths recorded once. The material sequenced was peripheral blood. The receptors derive from a woman between 70 and 85 years old who had recovered from COVID-19.

The chain recombines TRBV7-2 with TRBJ2-7; 10 bases match TRBD1. CDR3 length equals 16 residues. The germline V gene has CDR1 SGHTA and CDR2 FQGNSA. V lost 2 bases, J lost 1 base, and 5 bases stayed unmatched. As DNA, the CDR3 is TGTGCCAGCAGCTTAATGGGACAGGGGCTATCCTACGAGCAGTACTTC. Its translation: CASSLMGQGLSYEQYF.

The rearrangement uses TRBV5-1 and TRBJ2-4; weak D call: TRBD1 (5 bases). Germline V gene data show CDR1 as SGHRS and CDR2 as YFSETQ. The CDR3 is 13 residues long. Trimming took off 2 bases at V and 6 bases at J, with 9 bases between the two ends. CDR3 coding DNA: TGCGCCAGCAGCTTACCAGGGTCAAACATTCAGTACTTC. It yields the protein CASSLPGSNIQYF.

The table lists this clone with a few counts. The chain links TRBV7-9 to TRBJ1-1; no reliable D call. The germline CDR1 and CDR2 sequences are SEHNR and FQNEAQ (reference sequence). V lost 0 bases and J lost 0, with 14 bases in between. This CDR3 spans 17 amino acids. The CDR3 coding sequence is TGTGCCAGCAGCTTAGCGGTAAGACACATCATGAACACTGAAGCTTTCTTT. Translated: CASSLAVRHIMNTEAFF.

The rearrangement uses TRBV5-5 and TRBJ2-7; no definite D call. The V gene's germline CDR1 is SGHKS and CDR2 YYEKEE (reference sequence). V was shortened by 3 bases and J by 6 bases, with 25 bases between the two germline ends. The CDR3 sequence is 17 residues long. The chain's CDR3 is CASSCLEVTLEILEQYF. The DNA for the CDR3 is TGTGCCAGCAGCTGTCTAGAGGTGACCCTCGAGATCCTCGAGCAGTACTTC.

In DNA form, the CDR3 reads TGTGCCAGCAGTCCCCCGATGGGGGCCGCCTACAATGAGCAGTTCTTC. This translates into CASSPPMGAAYNEQFF. This sequence joins TRBV13 and TRBJ2-1; D is perhaps TRBD1 (6 bases). The CDR3 extends over 16 amino acids. V lost 6 bases, J lost 2 bases, and 17 bases lay in between. Germline CDR1 and CDR2: PRHDT and FYEKMQ (reference sequence).

V usage is TRBV19 and J usage is TRBJ1-2; TRBD1 matches at 7 bases. After removal of 4 bases from V and 4 bases from J, the junction contained 3 bases not matched to a gene. The germline CDR1 and CDR2 sequences are LNHDA and SQIVND (reference sequence). The CDR3 runs to 13 residues. This CDR3 reads CASSRGTAYGYTF. CDR3 bases: TGTGCCAGTAGTAGGGGGACAGCCTATGGCTACACCTTC.

V and J are TRBV19 and TRBJ1-5; 9 positions agree with TRBD1. The CDR3 covers 13 residues. V shed 6 bases and J 6 bases; nucleotides not matched to a gene: 3. CDR1 and CDR2 from the germline V gene are LNHDA and SQIVND (reference sequence). CDR3: CASRGQGSQPQHF. The CDR3 DNA sequence: TGTGCCAGTAGGGGACAGGGAAGTCAGCCCCAGCATTTT.